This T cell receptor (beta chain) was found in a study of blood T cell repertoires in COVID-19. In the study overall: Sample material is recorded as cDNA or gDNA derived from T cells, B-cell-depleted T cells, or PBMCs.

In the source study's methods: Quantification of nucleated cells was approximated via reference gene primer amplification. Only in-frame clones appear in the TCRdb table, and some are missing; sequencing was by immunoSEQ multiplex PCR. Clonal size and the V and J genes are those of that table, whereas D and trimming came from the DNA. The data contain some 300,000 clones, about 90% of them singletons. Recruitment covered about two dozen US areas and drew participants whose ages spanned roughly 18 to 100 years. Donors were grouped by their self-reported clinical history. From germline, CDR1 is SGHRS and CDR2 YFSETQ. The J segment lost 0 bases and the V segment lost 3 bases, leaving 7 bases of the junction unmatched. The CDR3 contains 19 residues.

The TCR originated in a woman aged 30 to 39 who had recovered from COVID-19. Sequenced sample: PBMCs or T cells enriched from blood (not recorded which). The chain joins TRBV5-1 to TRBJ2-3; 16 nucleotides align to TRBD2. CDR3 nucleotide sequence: TGCGCCAGCAGCTCTGGGACTAGCGGGGGGGCGTTGAGCACAGATACGCAGTATTTT. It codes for CASSSGTSGGALSTDTQYF.